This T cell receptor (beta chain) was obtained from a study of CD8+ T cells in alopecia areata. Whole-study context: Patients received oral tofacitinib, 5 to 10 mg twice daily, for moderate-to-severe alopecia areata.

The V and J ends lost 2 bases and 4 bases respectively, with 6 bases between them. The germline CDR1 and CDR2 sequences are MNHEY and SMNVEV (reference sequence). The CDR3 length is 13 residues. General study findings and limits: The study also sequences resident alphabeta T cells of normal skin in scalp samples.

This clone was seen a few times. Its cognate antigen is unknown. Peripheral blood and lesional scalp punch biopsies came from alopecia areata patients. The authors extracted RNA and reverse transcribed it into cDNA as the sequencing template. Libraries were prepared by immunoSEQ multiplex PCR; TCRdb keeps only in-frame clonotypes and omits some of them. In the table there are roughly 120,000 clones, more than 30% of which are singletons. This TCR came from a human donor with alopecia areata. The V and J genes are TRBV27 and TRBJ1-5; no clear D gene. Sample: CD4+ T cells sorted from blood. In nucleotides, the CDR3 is TGTGCCAGCAGTTTACAGAATAATCAGCCCCAGCATTTT. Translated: CASSLQNNQPQHF.